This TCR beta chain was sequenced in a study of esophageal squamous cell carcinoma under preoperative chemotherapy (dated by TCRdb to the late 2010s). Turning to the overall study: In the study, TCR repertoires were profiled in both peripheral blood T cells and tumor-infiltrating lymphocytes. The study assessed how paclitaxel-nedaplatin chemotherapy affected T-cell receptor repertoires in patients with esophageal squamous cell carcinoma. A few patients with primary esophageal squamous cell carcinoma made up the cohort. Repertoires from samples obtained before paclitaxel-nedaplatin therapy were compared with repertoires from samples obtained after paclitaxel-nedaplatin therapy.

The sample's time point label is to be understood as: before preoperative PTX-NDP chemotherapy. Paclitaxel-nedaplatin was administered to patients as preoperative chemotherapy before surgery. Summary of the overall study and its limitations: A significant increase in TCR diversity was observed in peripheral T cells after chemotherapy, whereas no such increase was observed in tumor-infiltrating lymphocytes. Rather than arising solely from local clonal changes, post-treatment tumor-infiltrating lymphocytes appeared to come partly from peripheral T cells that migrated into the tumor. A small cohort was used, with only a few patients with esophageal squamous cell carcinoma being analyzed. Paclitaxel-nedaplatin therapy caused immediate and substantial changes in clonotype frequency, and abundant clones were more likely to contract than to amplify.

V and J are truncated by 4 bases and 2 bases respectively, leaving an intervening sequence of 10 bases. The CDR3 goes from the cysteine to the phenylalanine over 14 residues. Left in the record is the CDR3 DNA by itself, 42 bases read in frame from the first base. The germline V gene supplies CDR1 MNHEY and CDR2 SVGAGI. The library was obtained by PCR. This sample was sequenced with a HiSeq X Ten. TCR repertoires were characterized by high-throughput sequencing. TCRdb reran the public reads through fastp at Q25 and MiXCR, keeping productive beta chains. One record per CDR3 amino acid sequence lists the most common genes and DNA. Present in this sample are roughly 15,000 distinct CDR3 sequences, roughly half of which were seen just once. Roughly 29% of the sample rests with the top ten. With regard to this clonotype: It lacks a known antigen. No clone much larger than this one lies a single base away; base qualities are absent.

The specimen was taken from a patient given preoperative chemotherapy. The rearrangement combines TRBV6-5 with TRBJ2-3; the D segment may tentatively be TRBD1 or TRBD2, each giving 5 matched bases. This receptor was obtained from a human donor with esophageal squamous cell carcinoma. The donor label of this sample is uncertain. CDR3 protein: CASSSGQHTDTQYF. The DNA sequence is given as TGTGCCAGCAGTTCGGGGCAACACACAGATACGCAGTATTTT.